The text below deals with one T cell receptor (beta chain). The antigen remains unidentified. This entry comes from a study of cytomegalovirus exposure and HLA in healthy donors. General study findings and limits: Per a prior analysis, the majority of TCR beta V segments were productive roughly 87% or roughly 30% of the time. Apparent HLA restriction characterized most CMV-associated TCR beta chains in a later analysis. Most observed TCR sequences were rare, whereas some public TCRs were detected in many donors.

The germline gives CDR1 SNHLY, CDR2 FYNNEI. V gave up 3 bases and J gave up 12 bases, with 12 bases separating them. The CDR3 is made up of 13 amino acids. The PCR contained 60 Vbeta and 13 Jbeta primers. Profiled with immunoSEQ multiplex PCR; TCRdb holds only in-frame clones, not every one. The sample has about 90,000 clones, over 60% seen once. The sequence was collected from a woman between 50 and 59 years old in good health and CMV-seropositive. The J gene is TRBJ1-6, the V gene TRBV2; unclear D gene. Sequenced material: PBMCs. In nucleotides, the CDR3 is TGTGCCAGCAGTGACAGGCGCCTTAAACCCCTCCACTTT. Protein: CASSDRRLKPLHF.